This T cell receptor (beta chain) was recorded in a study of metastatic and nonmetastatic thyroid tumors (TCRdb year 2020). Turning to the overall study: For patients with malignant and with benign thyroid disease, the researchers compared repertoires between peripheral blood samples and tumor or nodule tissue samples.

No treatment had been received by any patient before thyroid surgery. Patient clinical samples collected from 2012 to 2018 were retrospectively analysed using T-cell receptor beta sequencing. The paper's findings and limits, for the study overall: In both blood and tumor samples, malignant tumors were reported to have significantly higher TCR beta diversity than benign nodules.

This clone was counted a few times. The antigen it binds to is not known. The junction and the germline gene differ at one end; a read error may be behind it. The library was generated by PCR. Reads for this sample came from an Illumina HiSeq 4000. High-throughput sequencing was used to profile the TCR beta-chain CDR3 region of every patient. From the authors' description of their analysis: Drawing on CDR3 differences between clinicopathological groups, the researchers built a classifier meant to tell apart patients with distant-metastatic papillary thyroid cancer. Repertoire diversity was assessed with the Shannon index, and tumor-blood repertoire similarity with the Morisita-Horn index. In-frame beta chains were kept once TCRdb had trimmed the public reads at Q25 with fastp and called clones with MiXCR. Clone size and V and J calls follow TCRdb, not the original study. The table for this sample lists 20,000 to 25,000 clones; about 15% of them were counted only once. The ten largest clonotypes hold roughly 14% of the sample.

The germline V gene (reference sequence) gives CDR1 as SSHAT and CDR2 as FNYEAQ. From the cysteine up to the phenylalanine, the CDR3 has a length of 13 residues. The CDR3 DNA has 39 bases and is translated from base 1. Recombination connected TRBV7-7 to TRBJ2-1, and the D gene may be TRBD2, 6 bases matching. This TCR was recovered from a female donor with papillary thyroid cancer or a benign thyroid nodule (not recorded which). Some clones in this sample may be carry-over from other donors' samples. Source material: tumor tissue. The CDR3 loop reads CASAGAHGSEQLF. The DNA reads as follows: TGTGCCAGCGCTGGGGCGCACGGGAGTGAGCAGCTCTTC.